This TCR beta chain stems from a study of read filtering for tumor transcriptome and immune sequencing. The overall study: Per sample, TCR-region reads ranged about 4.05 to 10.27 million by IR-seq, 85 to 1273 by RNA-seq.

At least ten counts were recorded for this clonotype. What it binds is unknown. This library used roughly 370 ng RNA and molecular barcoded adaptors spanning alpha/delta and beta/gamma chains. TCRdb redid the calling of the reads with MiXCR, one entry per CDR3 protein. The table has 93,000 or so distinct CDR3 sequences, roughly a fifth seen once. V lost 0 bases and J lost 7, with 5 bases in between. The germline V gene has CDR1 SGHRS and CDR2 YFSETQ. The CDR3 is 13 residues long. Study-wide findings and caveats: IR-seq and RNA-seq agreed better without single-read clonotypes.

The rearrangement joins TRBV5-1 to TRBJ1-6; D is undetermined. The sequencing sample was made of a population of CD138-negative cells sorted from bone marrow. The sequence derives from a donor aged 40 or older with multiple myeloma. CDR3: CASSLGPNSPLHF. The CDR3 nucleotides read TGCGCCAGCAGCTTGGGACCGAATTCACCCCTCCACTTT.